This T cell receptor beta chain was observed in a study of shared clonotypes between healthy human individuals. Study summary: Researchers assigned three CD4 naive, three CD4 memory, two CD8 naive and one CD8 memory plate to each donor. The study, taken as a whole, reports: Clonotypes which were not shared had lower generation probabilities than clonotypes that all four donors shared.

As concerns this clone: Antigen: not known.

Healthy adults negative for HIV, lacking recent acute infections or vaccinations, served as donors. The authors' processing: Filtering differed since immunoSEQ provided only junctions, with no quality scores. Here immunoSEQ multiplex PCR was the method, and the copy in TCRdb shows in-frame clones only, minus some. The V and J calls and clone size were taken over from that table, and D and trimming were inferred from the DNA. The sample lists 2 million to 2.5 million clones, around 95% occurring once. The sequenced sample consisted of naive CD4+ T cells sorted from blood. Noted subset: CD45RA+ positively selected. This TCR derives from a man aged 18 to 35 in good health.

CDR3 nucleotide sequence: TGTGCCAGCAGTTTTTTGGGGATATCAAACTCCTACGAGCAGTACTTC. It specifies CASSFLGISNSYEQYF. This rearrangement joins TRBV6-5 to TRBJ2-7; D gene ambiguous. The CDR3 extends over 16 amino acids. Germline values: CDR1 MNHEY, CDR2 SVGAGI. The V and J ends lost 4 bases and 0 bases respectively, with 16 bases between them.